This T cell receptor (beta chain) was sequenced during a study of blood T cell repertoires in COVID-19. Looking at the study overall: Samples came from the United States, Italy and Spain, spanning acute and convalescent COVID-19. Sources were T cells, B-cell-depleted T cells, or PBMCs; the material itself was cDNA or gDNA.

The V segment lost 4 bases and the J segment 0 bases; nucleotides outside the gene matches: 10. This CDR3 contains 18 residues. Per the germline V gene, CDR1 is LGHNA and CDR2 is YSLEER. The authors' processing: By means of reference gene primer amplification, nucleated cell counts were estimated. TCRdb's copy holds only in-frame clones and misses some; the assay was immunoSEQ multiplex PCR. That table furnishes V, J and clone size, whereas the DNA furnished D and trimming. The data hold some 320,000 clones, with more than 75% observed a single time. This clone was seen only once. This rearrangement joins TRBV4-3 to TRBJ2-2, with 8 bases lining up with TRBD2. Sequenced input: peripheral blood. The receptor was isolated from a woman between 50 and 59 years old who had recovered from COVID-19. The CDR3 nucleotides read TGCGCCAGCAGCCCGGACGTAGGGCGGGGGGCGAACACCGGGGAGCTGTTTTTT. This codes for CASSPDVGRGANTGELFF.